These T cell receptor beta chains were read from a single sample in a study of CD8 T cells in ankylosing spondylitis. Using its own MiXCR run on the 5' RACE reads, TCRdb lists one record per CDR3 protein. The sample shows approximately 540,000 distinct CDR3 sequences, approximately 11% of them seen only once. Material: blood, either unsorted or a sorted T cell fraction (not recorded which). Receptors originate from a male donor with ankylosing spondylitis. Each CDR3 is given with its conserved first and last residue.

v_call: TRBV20-1
j_call: TRBJ2-4
cdr3_aa: CSASFADITLAKNIQYF

v_call: TRBV7-2
j_call: TRBJ1-6
cdr3_aa: CASSLHHLNNSPLHF

v_call: TRBV24-1
j_call: TRBJ2-3
cdr3_aa: CATSDSRTSPTDTQYF

v_call: TRBV15
j_call: TRBJ2-1
cdr3_aa: CATSRDGTLREQFF

v_call: TRBV5-1
j_call: TRBJ1-5
cdr3_aa: CASSLADFIGPQHF

v_call: TRBV7-9
j_call: TRBJ2-5
cdr3_aa: CASSPRGQGTQETQYF

v_call: TRBV20-1
j_call: TRBJ1-1
cdr3_aa: CSASDTTPGNTEAFF

v_call: TRBV20-1
j_call: TRBJ1-5
cdr3_aa: CSARVELTGVSNQPQHF

v_call: TRBV7-9
j_call: TRBJ1-1
cdr3_aa: CASSRLAENTEAFF

v_call: TRBV16
j_call: TRBJ1-2
cdr3_aa: CASSQRQSYGYTF